Detailed here is one TCR beta chain. Antigen: not known. This record comes from a study of T cell responses to AZD1222 COVID-19 vaccine. Study results and caveats: Repertoire collection took place solely once the T cell response had peaked. Among the donors, most were white British and more were female, and clonal diversity was possibly underestimated. Reports say nearly half of spike-specific TCRs go after unmutated variant regions.

CDR3 length equals 13 residues. The germline V gene encodes CDR1 SGDLS and CDR2 YYNGEE. V lost 6 bases and J lost 6, with 15 bases in between. Sequencing was performed with immunoSEQ multiplex PCR; in TCRdb, only in-frame clones are kept and a portion is missing. The sample records approximately 140,000 clones, 90% to 95% being singletons. This chain joins TRBV9 and TRBJ1-1; tentatively, D is TRBD1 (5 bases). The specimen was peripheral blood, collected 28 days after the second AZD1222 dose. The origin of this receptor is an adult who received the AZD1222 COVID-19 vaccine. The CDR3 DNA reads as TGTGCCAGCAAGCGGGTGGTGGGGGCTGAAGCTTTCTTT. It codes for CASKRVVGAEAFF.